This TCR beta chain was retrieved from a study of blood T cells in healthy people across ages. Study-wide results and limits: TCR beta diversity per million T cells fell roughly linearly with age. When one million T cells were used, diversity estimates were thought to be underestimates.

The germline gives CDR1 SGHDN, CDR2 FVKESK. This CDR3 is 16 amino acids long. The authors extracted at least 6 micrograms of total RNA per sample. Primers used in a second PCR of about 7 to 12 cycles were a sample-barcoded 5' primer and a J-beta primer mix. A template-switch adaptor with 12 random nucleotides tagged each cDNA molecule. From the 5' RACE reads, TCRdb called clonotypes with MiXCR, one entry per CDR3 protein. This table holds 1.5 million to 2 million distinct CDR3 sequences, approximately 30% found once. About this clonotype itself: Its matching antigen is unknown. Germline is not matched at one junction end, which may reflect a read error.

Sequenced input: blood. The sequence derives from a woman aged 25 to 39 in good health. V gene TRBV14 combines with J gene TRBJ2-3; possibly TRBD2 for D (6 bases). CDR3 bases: TGTGCCAGCAGCCAAGACGGCGGGGAGCCCACAGATACCCAGTATTTT. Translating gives CASSQDGGEPTDTQYF.